This TCR beta chain was sequenced for a study of T cells in tumors and immune-related adverse events (dated by TCRdb to the early 2020s). Using the immunoSEQ assay, the TCR beta locus was amplified and sequenced, producing bulk TCR Vbeta CDR3 data. The authors' pipeline ran thus. CDR3s were excluded if they were non-productive, were shorter than 7 amino acids, or did not start with C or end with F/W. Analysis was restricted to specimens with at least 1000 reads, and clonotypes were defined at the amino acid level. Clonality was computed as 1 minus Pielou's evenness. To equalize library sizes, abundance-weighted random subsampling with replacement was performed and repeated 100 times so that 95% confidence intervals could be reported. Repertoire overlap was quantified with the Morisita overlap index, and the top 40 clones per specimen were checked for overlap with the irAE. In TCRdb, the immuneACCESS table is reduced to in-frame sequences with V and J assigned. These tables do not hold every clone; where another copy was compared, an unresolved V gene accounts for under half, and the others remain unexplained. V, J and clone size reflect that table, while D and trimming were determined from the DNA. The sample table lists 20,000 to 25,000 clones, 90% to 95% of them with a count of one. The biggest ten clones account for around 1.5% of the sample.

The treatment or condition label, as the study defines it: nivolumab (PD-1 blockade) given before sampling. The DNeasy Blood and Tissue Kit was used to extract DNA from formalin-fixed paraffin-embedded specimens. Details on this clone: Its antigen is currently not known. Within one base of it there is no much larger clone, and no base qualities were kept.

CDR3 length: 14 amino acids, cysteine to phenylalanine. Of the read, only the CDR3 DNA is kept; its 42 bases are in frame from base 1. For CDR1 and CDR2, the germline V gene lists LGHNA and YSLEER. Trimming takes 1 base from V and 5 bases from J, and the germline ends sit 12 bases apart. The sequence is built from TRBV4-3 and TRBJ2-7; 5 matching bases give a weak D call of TRBD1. The receptor's source is a female donor with metastatic renal cell carcinoma. The sample was lymph node tissue, taken from a patient treated with anti-PD-1 therapy. Here the CDR3 is given as CASSQGSRVDEQYF. The base sequence is TGCGCCAGCAGCCAAGGGTCCAGGGTCGACGAGCAGTACTTC.